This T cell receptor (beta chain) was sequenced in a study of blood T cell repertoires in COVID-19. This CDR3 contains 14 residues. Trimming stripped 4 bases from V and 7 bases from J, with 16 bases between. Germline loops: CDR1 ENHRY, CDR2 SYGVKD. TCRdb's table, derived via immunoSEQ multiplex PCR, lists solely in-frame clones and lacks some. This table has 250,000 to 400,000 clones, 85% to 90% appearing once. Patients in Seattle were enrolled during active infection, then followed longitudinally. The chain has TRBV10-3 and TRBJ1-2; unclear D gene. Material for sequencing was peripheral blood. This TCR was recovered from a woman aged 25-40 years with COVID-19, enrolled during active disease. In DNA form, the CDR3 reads TGTGCCATCAGTGTCGTGGTGGGAGCTACTGGCTACACCTTC. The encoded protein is CAISVVVGATGYTF.